The TCR beta chain described here comes from a study of B cell selection in AIRE deficiency. V was trimmed by 5 bases and J by 4 bases, leaving 29 bases between them. Germline V gives CDR1 SEHNR, CDR2 FQNEAQ (reference sequence). This CDR3 spans 19 amino acids. Concerning this clone: Antigen specificity is unknown.

Sorting defined conventional CD4 T cells as CD4+CD127+. Repertoires were generated with immunoSEQ multiplex PCR, while TCRdb's copy carries only in-frame clones and drops some. This repertoire shows some 25,000 clones, 90% to 98% found once; its top ten account for approximately 0.21%. Regarding the study as a whole: Around 31% of healthy-shared Treg sequences were found among patient Tconv cells. Of 3657 shared Treg TCRbeta sequences, around 30% were healthy-donor-only and about 9.1% patient-only. Shared Treg sequences had shorter CDR3s, biased toward rearrangements with few non-templated insertions.

The chain links TRBV7-9 to TRBJ1-2, with a possible D match to TRBD1 (5 bases). The clonotype originates from a human donor in good health. Sequencing input: CD4+CD127+ conventional T cells sorted from PBMCs. CDR3 sequence (DNA): TGTGCCAGCAGCCTCAACAACCCATCCCTCGTCCAGGGAATCTATGGCTACACCTTC. The encoded protein is CASSLNNPSLVQGIYGYTF.